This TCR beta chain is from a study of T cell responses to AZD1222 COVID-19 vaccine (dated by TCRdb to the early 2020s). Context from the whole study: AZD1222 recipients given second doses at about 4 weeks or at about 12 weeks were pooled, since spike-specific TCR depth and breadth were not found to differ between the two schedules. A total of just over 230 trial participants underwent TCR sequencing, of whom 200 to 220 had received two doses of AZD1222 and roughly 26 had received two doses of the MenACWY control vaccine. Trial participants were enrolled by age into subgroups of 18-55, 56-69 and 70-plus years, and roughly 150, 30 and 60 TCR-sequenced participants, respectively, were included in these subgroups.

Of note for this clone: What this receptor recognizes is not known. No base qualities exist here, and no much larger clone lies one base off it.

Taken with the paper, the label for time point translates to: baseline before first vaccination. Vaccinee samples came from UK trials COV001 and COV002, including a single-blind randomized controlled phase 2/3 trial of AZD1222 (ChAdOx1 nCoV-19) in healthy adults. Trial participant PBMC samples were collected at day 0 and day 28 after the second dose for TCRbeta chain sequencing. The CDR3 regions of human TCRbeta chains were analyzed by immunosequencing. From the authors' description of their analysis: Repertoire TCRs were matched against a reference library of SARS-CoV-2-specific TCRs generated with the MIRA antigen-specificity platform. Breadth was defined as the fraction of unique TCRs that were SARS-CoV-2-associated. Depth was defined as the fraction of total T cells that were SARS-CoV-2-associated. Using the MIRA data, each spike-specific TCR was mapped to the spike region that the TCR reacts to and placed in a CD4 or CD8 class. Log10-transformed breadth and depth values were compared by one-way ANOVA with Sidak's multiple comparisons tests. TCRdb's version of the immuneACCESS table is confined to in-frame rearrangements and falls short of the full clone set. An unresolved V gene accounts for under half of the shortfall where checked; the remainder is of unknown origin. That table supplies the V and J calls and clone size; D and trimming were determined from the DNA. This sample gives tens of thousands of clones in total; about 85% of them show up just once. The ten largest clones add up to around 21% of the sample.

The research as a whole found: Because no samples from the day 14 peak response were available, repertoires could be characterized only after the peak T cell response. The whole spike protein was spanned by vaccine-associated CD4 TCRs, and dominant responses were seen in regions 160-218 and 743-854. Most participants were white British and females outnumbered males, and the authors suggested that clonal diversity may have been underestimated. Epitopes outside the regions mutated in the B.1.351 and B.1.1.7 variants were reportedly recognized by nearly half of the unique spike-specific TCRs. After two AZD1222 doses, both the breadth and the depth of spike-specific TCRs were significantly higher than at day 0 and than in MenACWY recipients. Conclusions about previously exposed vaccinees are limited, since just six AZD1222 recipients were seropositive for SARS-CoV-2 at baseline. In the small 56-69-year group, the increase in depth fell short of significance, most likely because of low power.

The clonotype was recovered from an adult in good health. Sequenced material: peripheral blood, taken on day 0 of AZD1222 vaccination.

The CDR3 has the sequence CASSKGGLPYNEQFF. The bases read TGTGCCAGCAGCAAAGGGGGGTTGCCCTACAATGAGCAGTTCTTC. The chain employs TRBV21-1 and TRBJ2-1. TRBV21-1 constitutes a pseudogene. The CDR3 has 15 amino acids, counting the end cysteine and phenylalanine. Only the CDR3 part of the read is kept: 45 bases, read in frame from the first base.